This TCR beta chain was sequenced for a study of CD8+ T cells in alopecia areata. RNA extraction was followed by reverse transcription into cDNA, which acted as the sequencing template. Sequenced by immunoSEQ multiplex PCR; TCRdb stores in-frame clones only, minus some. The table records approximately 210,000 clones, around 66% of them present only once. In the case of this clone: Antigen specificity is unknown.

General study results and limits: Among patients, TCR sharing was less clear than in mice, a difference possibly due in part to HLA diversity in the patient population. Normal scalp had lower clonality than lesional scalp, with alopecia totalis/universalis lesions showing this most strongly.

Trimming took off 3 bases at V and 3 bases at J, with 8 bases between the two ends. The CDR3 extends over 13 amino acids. Germline V gene sequence: CDR1 MDHEN, CDR2 SYDVKM. Treatment reported: oral pan-JAK inhibitor, 5-10 mg twice daily. Alopecia areata patients had lesional scalp punch biopsies and peripheral blood taken from them. The sequenced sample was CD4+ T cells sorted from blood, obtained at week 44, from a patient treated with tofacitinib. The TCR originated in a human donor with alopecia areata. The chain joins TRBV28 to TRBJ2-5, with a weak D call TRBD1 (6 bases). This CDR3 is CASSLPGEETQYF. The CDR3 DNA sequence: TGTGCCAGCAGTTTGCCAGGGGAAGAGACCCAGTACTTC.